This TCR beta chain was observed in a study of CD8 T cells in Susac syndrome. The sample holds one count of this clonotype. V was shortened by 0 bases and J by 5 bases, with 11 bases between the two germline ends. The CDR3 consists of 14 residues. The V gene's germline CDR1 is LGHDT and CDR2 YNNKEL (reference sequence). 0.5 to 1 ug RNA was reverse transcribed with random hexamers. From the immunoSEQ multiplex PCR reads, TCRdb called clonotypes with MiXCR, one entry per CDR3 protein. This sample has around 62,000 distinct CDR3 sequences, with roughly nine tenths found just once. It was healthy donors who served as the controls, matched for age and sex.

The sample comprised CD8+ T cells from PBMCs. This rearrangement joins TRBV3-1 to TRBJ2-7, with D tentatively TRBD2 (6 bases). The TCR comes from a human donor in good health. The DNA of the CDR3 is TGTGCCAGCAGCCAAGAGGCGGGGATAGACGAGCAGTACTTC. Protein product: CASSQEAGIDEQYF.